What follows are 17 T cell receptor beta chains derived from one specimen sequenced in a study of identical twins. MiXCR, run by TCRdb on the 5' RACE reads, gives a single entry per CDR3 protein. The sample contains hundreds of thousands of distinct CDR3 sequences, about 18% of which appear only once. This sample also appeared in a second study, on T cells expressing NK-cell markers.

What was sequenced was PBMCs. The receptors shown here come from a woman in her late teens or twenties in good health.

This chain connects TRBV6-5 to TRBJ2-3; D ambiguous. CDR1 is MNHEY and CDR2 is SVGAGI in the germline V gene. With 7 bases removed from V and 2 bases from J, the gap between germline ends came to 16 bases. The CDR3 covers 15 residues. The CDR3, as DNA: TGTGCCAGCACTTGTCCCCAAAGAAACACAGATACGCAGTATTTT. This encodes CASTCPQRNTDTQYF.

This clonotype was counted only a few times. The V gene is TRBV3-1, the J gene TRBJ2-2; no firm D call. Per germline, CDR1 LGHDT and CDR2 YNNKEL (reference sequence). Trimming shortened V by 2 bases and J by 8 bases, and 12 bases separated the two germline ends. CDR3 size: 14 residues. The CDR3 loop reads CASSQFRHGGELFF. The CDR3 DNA reads as TGTGCCAGCAGCCAATTCCGACATGGAGGGGAGCTGTTTTTT.

This clonotype was seen a few times. V usage is TRBV29-1 and J usage is TRBJ2-1, with 10 bases matching TRBD2. This CDR3 is built from 18 residues. The germline V gene has CDR1 SQVTM and CDR2 ANQGSEA. V lost 6 bases, J lost 0 bases, and 14 bases stayed unmatched. Here the CDR3 reads CSVARVAGGSSSYNEQFF. DNA of the CDR3: TGCAGCGTGGCCCGAGTAGCGGGAGGCTCCAGCTCCTACAATGAGCAGTTCTTC.

This sequence joins TRBV29-1 and TRBJ2-1, with 11 positions matching TRBD1. This CDR3 has 13 amino acids. The V segment lost 6 bases and the J segment 9 bases; nucleotides outside the gene matches: 7. Per germline, CDR1 SQVTM and CDR2 ANQGSEA. The CDR3 loop is CSVGRTGGGEQFF. The DNA for the CDR3 is TGCAGCGTGGGACGGACAGGGGGCGGTGAGCAGTTCTTC.

The rearrangement joins TRBV9 to TRBJ2-1, with D possibly being TRBD1 (6 bases). CDR1 and CDR2 (germline): SGDLS, YYNGEE. The V gene lost 0 bases and the J gene lost 4 bases, with 11 bases spanning the gap. CDR3 size: 15 residues. CDR3 sequence: CASSVAGQAYNEQFF. The CDR3 DNA sequence: TGTGCCAGCAGCGTAGCGGGACAAGCTTACAATGAGCAGTTCTTC.

This chain links TRBV11-2 with TRBJ2-7, with D possibly TRBD2 on 6 matching bases. The V end was cut by 2 bases, the J end by 3 bases, with 14 bases between. CDR3 length equals 15 residues. Per germline, CDR1 SGHAT and CDR2 FQNNGV. CDR3 DNA: TGTGCCAGCAGCTTATCGTTCGGGACTTACTACGAGCAGTACTTC. This codes for CASSLSFGTYYEQYF.

This clonotype occurred many times. J is TRBJ2-7 and V is TRBV29-1; TRBD1 agrees at 7 bases. V shed 4 bases, J shed 9 bases, and the junction held 15 bases outside the gene matches. The CDR3 totals 14 residues. Per the germline V gene, CDR1 is SQVTM and CDR2 is ANQGSEA. CDR3: CSVGLVTGYFGQYF. The CDR3 coding sequence is TGCAGCGTTGGACTTGTGACAGGGTATTTCGGGCAGTACTTC.

CDR3 coding DNA: TGTGCCAGCAGTGCGGACAGGGGGCCCTACAATGAGCAGTTCTTC. This translates into CASSADRGPYNEQFF. The rearrangement joins TRBV12-3 or TRBV12-4 to TRBJ2-1; 11 nucleotides align to TRBD1. The CDR3 consists of 15 residues. V shed 5 bases and J 2 bases; nucleotides not matched to a gene: 2.

This clonotype showed up just once. The chain carries TRBV5-1 and TRBJ2-1; TRBD2 aligns across 13 bases. The V and J ends lost 4 bases and 7 bases, in that order; junction bases with no gene match: 11. This CDR3 region has 17 residues. Germline values: CDR1 SGHRS, CDR2 YFSETQ. CDR3 loop: CASSKLRPGLAGNEQFF. The CDR3 DNA reads TGCGCCAGCAGCAAGCTTCGACCGGGACTAGCGGGGAATGAGCAGTTCTTC.

This clonotype was counted between two and nine times. This chain links TRBV7-9 with TRBJ2-7; 10 positions match TRBD2. The CDR3 is 16 residues long. Germline CDR1 and CDR2: SEHNR and FQNEAQ (reference sequence). The J segment lost 4 bases and the V segment lost 5 bases, leaving 11 bases of the junction unmatched. This chain's CDR3 is CASSDPIAGGLYEQYF. As DNA, the CDR3 is TGTGCCAGCAGCGACCCTATAGCGGGAGGTCTATACGAGCAGTACTTC.

This chain connects TRBV10-3 to TRBJ2-1, with TRBD2 matching 8 bases. CDR3 length equals 15 residues. V lost 8 bases to trimming and J lost 7 bases; unmatched junction nucleotides: 13. Looked up from germline, CDR1 is ENHRY and CDR2 is SYGVKD. CDR3 residues: CAIGYVAGGQNEQFF. CDR3 nucleotide sequence: TGTGCCATCGGCTACGTCGCGGGGGGTCAGAATGAGCAGTTCTTC.

The chain couples TRBV7-9 to TRBJ2-5, with unresolved D. CDR1 and CDR2 (germline): SEHNR, FQNEAQ (reference sequence). CDR3 length: 13 amino acids. Trimming left V 6 bases short and J 5 bases short, with 13 bases between. Here the CDR3 DNA reads TGTGCCAGCAGTCTTCAGGCGGAGGAGACCCAGTACTTC. This codes for CASSLQAEETQYF.

The V and J genes are TRBV11-2 and TRBJ2-7; 7 bases fit TRBD2. V lost 5 bases to trimming and J lost 12 bases; unmatched junction nucleotides: 7. Germline CDR1 is SGHAT and CDR2 is FQNNGV. The CDR3 covers 11 residues. CDR3 sequence: CASSPGLGPYF. CDR3 coding DNA: TGTGCCAGCAGCCCAGGACTAGGCCCGTACTTC. The full variable domain, in which reference TRBV11-2 and TRBJ2-7 provide the parts outside the CDR3, is EAGVAQSPRYKIIEKRQSVAFWCNPISGHATLYWYQQILGQGPKLLIQFQNNGVVDDSQLPKDRFSAERLKGVDSTLKIQPAKLEDSAVYLCASSPGLGPYFGPGTRLTVT.

The chain carries TRBV2 and TRBJ2-2; 11 bases are shared with TRBD2. Germline CDR1 SNHLY, CDR2 FYNNEI. V gave up 6 bases and J gave up 7 bases; unmatched junction bases: 7. The CDR3 is made up of 15 amino acids. CDR3 nucleotide sequence: TGTGCCAGCAGGAAAACTAGCGGGAGACTCGGGGAGCTGTTTTTT. Protein sequence: CASRKTSGRLGELFF. The full variable domain, rest sourced from reference TRBV2 and TRBJ2-2, is EPEVTQTPSHQVTQMGQEVILRCVPISNHLYFYWYRQILGQKVEFLVSFYNNEISEKSEIFDDQFSVERPDGSNFTLKIRSTKLEDSAMYFCASRKTSGRLGELFFGEGSRLTVL.

This clonotype was found a few times. The CDR3 coding sequence is TGTGCCAGTAGTATACTCCAGCGGGGGGCCTACAATGAGCAGTTCTTC. Its translation: CASSILQRGAYNEQFF. The gene calls are TRBV19 and TRBJ2-1, with 9 positions matching TRBD2. CDR3 length equals 16 residues. V was pared by 2 bases and J by 2 bases, with 4 bases of the junction left unmatched. Germline V gives CDR1 LNHDA, CDR2 SQIVND (reference sequence).

The chain recombines TRBV20-1 with TRBJ1-1, with 8 bases fitting TRBD1. The J segment lost 9 bases and the V segment lost 3 bases, leaving 6 bases of the junction unmatched. Looked up from germline, CDR1 is DFQATT and CDR2 is SNEGSKA (reference sequence). The CDR3 consists of 12 residues. Written as DNA, the CDR3 is TGCAGTGCTAGCGGACAGGGAAGGCAAGCTTTCTTT. Its translation: CSASGQGRQAFF.

The chain employs TRBV7-9 and TRBJ2-1, with a tentative D call TRBD2 (6 bases). CDR1 and CDR2 (germline): SEHNR, FQNEAQ (reference sequence). V was trimmed by 5 bases and J by 4 bases, leaving 12 bases between them. The CDR3 covers 14 residues. CDR3 nucleotides: TGTGCCAGCAGCCCTACTAGCAATTACAATGAGCAGTTCTTC. Translating gives CASSPTSNYNEQFF.